A selection of T cell receptor beta chains follows, all from one sample in a study of T-cell reconstitution after alpha-beta-depleted transplantation in children. One entry per CDR3 protein results from TCRdb running MiXCR on the PCR reads. This table has hundreds of thousands of distinct CDR3 sequences, approximately 13% appearing once. The sample consisted of PBMCs, mostly from graft donor cells, taken 360 days after TCRalphabeta/CD19-depleted stem cell transplant. Source of these receptors: a male patient aged 5 to 17 who had a stem cell transplant for acute myeloid leukemia, so the T cells may come from the graft donor. The CDR3 runs from the conserved cysteine through the conserved F or W. Fields, in order: D gene, V gene, J gene, CDR3 protein. D genes are given only for firm matches.

>TRBD2|TRBV15|TRBJ2-1
CATSRDLLAGAHEQFF
>.|TRBV25-1|TRBJ2-7
CASSESRSGSEQYF
>TRBD2|TRBV5-5|TRBJ2-3
CASSLDAGADTQYF
>.|TRBV27|TRBJ1-1
CASSYGGVRHTEAFF
>TRBD2|TRBV5-1|TRBJ2-2
CASSLRGTMNTGELFF
>.|TRBV20-1|TRBJ2-7
CSARGHGFYEQYF
>TRBD2|TRBV20-1|TRBJ2-1
CSARRGLEGSDEQFF
>.|TRBV28|TRBJ2-1
CASTHRRLAVSGRFF
>TRBD2|TRBV12-3/TRBV12-4|TRBJ2-7
CASSFCGGLVCYEQYF
>TRBD1|TRBV27|TRBJ2-5
CASSPHRGRLQETQYF
>TRBD2|TRBV20-1|TRBJ2-7
CSARWGGIGSYEQYF
>TRBD1|TRBV5-1|TRBJ2-7
CASSLSTGKGGSEQYF
>.|TRBV15|TRBJ2-5
CATSRDPTGETQYF
>TRBD1|TRBV6-5|TRBJ2-4
CASSYSGTGGIGNIQYF
>TRBD2|TRBV7-2|TRBJ2-7
CASSSELAGHEQYF
>.|TRBV6-1|TRBJ1-4
CASTRMAESNEKLFF
>.|TRBV29-1|TRBJ2-1
CSVAGGGQGYNEQFF
>.|TRBV21-1|TRBJ2-2
CATQDLAGENTGELFF
>.|TRBV29-1|TRBJ1-1
CSVVWQENTEAFF
>TRBD2|TRBV2|TRBJ2-4
CAIQREPSKNIQYF
>TRBD2|TRBV5-6|TRBJ2-1
CASSLATSGAYNEQFF
>.|TRBV12-3/TRBV12-4|TRBJ1-2
CATAGRSYGYTF
>.|TRBV2|TRBJ2-1
CASSEKGVRGRGGDEQFF
>TRBD2|TRBV6-2/TRBV6-3|TRBJ2-7
CASSYGTSGSSYEQYF
>TRBD1|TRBV7-2|TRBJ2-1
CASSPQGAIYNEQFF
>.|TRBV7-6|TRBJ2-5
CASSLSISETQYF
>.|TRBV28|TRBJ2-1
CASSVRSVLSDEQFF
>.|TRBV29-1|TRBJ1-1
CSVGGRMNTEAFF
>TRBD2|TRBV7-1|TRBJ2-1
CASSQFARELYGLARSYNEQFF
>.|TRBV27|TRBJ2-6
CASSLSPRAGANVLTF
>.|TRBV20-1|TRBJ2-3
CSARHPLKAGSTDTQYF
>.|TRBV20-1|TRBJ2-2
CSARLGGANTGELFF
>.|TRBV7-2|TRBJ1-5
CASSPSGGTEQPQHF
>.|TRBV29-1|TRBJ2-5
CSVGGAGKRETQYF
>.|TRBV20-1|TRBJ2-1
CSAARRTYNEQFF
>TRBD2|TRBV29-1|TRBJ2-1
CSVEGLAAYNEQFF
>TRBD2|TRBV11-1|TRBJ2-1
CASSLRLAGDREQFF
>TRBD1|TRBV4-3|TRBJ1-5
CASSRHRGGQPQHF
>TRBD1|TRBV25-1|TRBJ1-2
CASREDRDRFSGGYTF
>TRBD2|TRBV10-3|TRBJ2-2
CAISLSGTYTGELFF
>.|TRBV12-3/TRBV12-4|TRBJ2-1
CASSPDPGRADNEQFF